This entry is about one T cell receptor (beta chain). Antigen specificity is unknown. PCR employed 60 Vbeta and 13 Jbeta primers. Methods used by the authors: In a later analysis, roughly 11 million of tens of millions of unique beta chains occurred in at least two donors. Profiling relied on immunoSEQ multiplex PCR, and the TCRdb table lists in-frame clones only, not all of them. That table furnishes V, J and clone size, whereas the DNA furnished D and trimming. The data show around 110,000 clones, roughly 77% seen once. This entry comes from a study of cytomegalovirus exposure and HLA in healthy donors. Findings and limits, study-wide: As was reported, the classifier diagnosed cytomegalovirus status with high specificity and sensitivity. As a later analysis showed, a missense DCLRE1C variant was linked to trimming of TCR beta V- and J-genes.

The CDR3 length is 15 residues. The ends lost 4 bases at V and 6 bases at J; junction bases unmatched: 7. The germline V gene has CDR1 SGHVS and CDR2 FQNEAQ. This TCR was recovered from a man between 40 and 49 years old in good health and CMV-seronegative. The chain recombines TRBV7-8 with TRBJ1-5; 9 bases fit TRBD1. The sequencing sample was made of PBMCs. This CDR3 is CASSSQGARFQPQHF. As DNA, the CDR3 is TGTGCCAGCAGCTCACAGGGGGCTAGATTTCAGCCCCAGCATTTT.